The present entry profiles one T cell receptor (beta chain) with its context. The sample belongs to a study of T cells after somatic rescue of genetic block. This CDR3 is 13 amino acids long. Germline CDR1 and CDR2: MNHNS and SASEGT. V was shortened by 6 bases and J by 8 bases, with 16 bases between the two germline ends. Using immunoSEQ multiplex PCR, the repertoire was profiled, and TCRdb retains in-frame clones only, with some absent. The sample has over 14,000 clones; about 70% are singletons. Sequencing was performed on peripheral blood mononuclear cells (PBMCs). The J gene is TRBJ1-2, the V gene TRBV6-1; D might be TRBD1 (5 bases). The receptor comes from a boy younger than 18. CDR3: CASRIGTLRGYTF. The DNA for the CDR3 is TGTGCCAGCAGGATCGGGACCCTTCGCGGCTACACCTTC.